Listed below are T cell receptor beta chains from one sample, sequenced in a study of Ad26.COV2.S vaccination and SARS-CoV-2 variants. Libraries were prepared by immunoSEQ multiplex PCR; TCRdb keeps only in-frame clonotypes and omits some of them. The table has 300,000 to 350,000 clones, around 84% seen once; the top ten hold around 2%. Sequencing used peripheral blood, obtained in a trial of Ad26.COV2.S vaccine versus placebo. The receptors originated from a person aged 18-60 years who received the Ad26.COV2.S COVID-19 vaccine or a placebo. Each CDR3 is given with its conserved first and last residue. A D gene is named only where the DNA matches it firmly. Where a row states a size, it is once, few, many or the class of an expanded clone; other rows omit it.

CASLSYANTGELFF	TGTGCCAGCCTATCCTACGCGAACACCGGGGAGCTGTTTTTT	TRBV7-9	TRBJ2-2	NA	NA
CASSPIRQGGYTEAFF	TGTGCCAGCTCACCGATCAGACAGGGGGGCTACACTGAAGCTTTCTTT	TRBV18	TRBJ1-1	TRBD1	NA
CASSRGDQRGFTDTQYF	TGTGCCAGCAGCCGCGGGGATCAGCGGGGTTTCACAGATACGCAGTATTTT	TRBV7-6	TRBJ2-3	TRBD2	NA
CASSVASAGRGYEQYF	TGTGCCAGTAGTGTCGCTAGCGCGGGGAGAGGGTACGAGCAGTACTTC	TRBV19	TRBJ2-7	NA	NA
CASSYSAAQPQHF	TGTGCCAGCAGTTATTCGGCAGCACAGCCCCAGCATTTT	TRBV12-3/TRBV12-4	TRBJ1-5	NA	once
CASSSGQVYGYTF	TGTGCCAGCAGTTCGGGACAGGTCTATGGCTACACCTTC	TRBV6-2/TRBV6-3	TRBJ1-2	TRBD1	NA
CASSQDMSHQQYF	TGTGCCAGCAGCCAAGATATGAGTCATCAGCAGTACTTC	TRBV14	TRBJ2-7	NA	NA
CASSQVDGRWHLPGNTIYF	TGTGCCAGCAGCCAAGTTGACGGCAGATGGCATCTTCCTGGAAACACCATATATTTT	TRBV3-1/TRBV3-2	TRBJ1-3	NA	once
CASSFLAGDYEQYF	TGCGCCAGCAGCTTCCTAGCGGGGGACTACGAGCAGTACTTC	TRBV5-1	TRBJ2-7	TRBD2	NA
CASSLVTGRSGNTIYF	TGTGCCAGCAGCTTGGTAACAGGGCGGTCTGGAAACACCATATATTTT	TRBV5-6	TRBJ1-3	NA	NA
CASSLSGGPYEQYF	TGTGCCAGCAGCTTATCAGGGGGGCCCTACGAGCAGTACTTC	TRBV7-2	TRBJ2-7	NA	NA
CASSWDRSGGARGELFF	TGTGCCAGCAGCTGGGACCGGTCGGGGGGGGCCCGCGGGGAGCTGTTTTTT	TRBV5-8	TRBJ2-2	TRBD2	NA
CASRTGTTEAFF	TGCGCCAGCAGGACAGGGACAACTGAAGCTTTCTTT	TRBV5-1	TRBJ1-1	TRBD1	NA
CASSVTGEDYGYTF	TGTGCCAGCAGTGTGACAGGGGAAGACTATGGCTACACCTTC	TRBV28	TRBJ1-2	TRBD1	NA
CASSSDRVSTDTQYF	TGTGCCAGCAGCTCTGACAGAGTCAGCACAGATACGCAGTATTTT	TRBV7-9	TRBJ2-3	NA	NA
CAISEPVEGAKGYTF	TGTGCCATCAGTGAGCCGGTGGAAGGGGCGAAAGGCTACACCTTC	TRBV10-3	TRBJ1-2	NA	NA
CATTTGGANYGYTF	TGTGCCACCACTACAGGGGGCGCAAACTATGGCTACACCTTC	TRBV2	TRBJ1-2	TRBD1	NA
CASSLAERGYGYTF	TGCGCCAGCAGCTTGGCGGAGCGGGGCTATGGCTACACCTTC	TRBV5-1	TRBJ1-2	NA	NA
CASSPERWYGYTF	TGTGCCAGCAGCCCCGAGAGGTGGTATGGCTACACCTTC	TRBV5-4	TRBJ1-2	NA	NA
CASMKAGSNEQFF	TGTGCCAGCATGAAGGCTGGGAGCAATGAGCAGTTCTTC	TRBV2	TRBJ2-1	NA	NA
CSLRWGNEQFF	TGCAGCCTTCGGTGGGGAAATGAGCAGTTCTTC	TRBV29-1	TRBJ2-1	NA	once
CASGWRLNRASNTGELFF	TGTGCTAGTGGTTGGCGTCTAAACAGGGCTTCGAACACCGGGGAGCTGTTTTTT	TRBV12-5	TRBJ2-2	NA	NA
CASSPSGDTQYF	TGTGCCAGCAGCCCCTCGGGGGATACGCAGTATTTT	TRBV7-8	TRBJ2-3	NA	NA
CASSLWGYGYTF	TGTGCCAGCAGTTTATGGGGGTATGGCTACACCTTC	TRBV28	TRBJ1-2	NA	NA
CASSLEGSGRAYEQYF	TGTGCCAGCAGCTTAGAAGGAAGCGGCCGAGCCTACGAGCAGTACTTC	TRBV7-9	TRBJ2-7	NA	NA
CASSYSTGDVVSAFF	TGTGCCAGCAGTTACTCGACAGGGGACGTAGTGAGCGCTTTCTTT	TRBV6-5	TRBJ1-1	TRBD1	once
CASTPGGTNYGYTF	TGTGCCAGCACTCCGGGTGGGACCAACTATGGCTACACCTTC	TRBV11-2	TRBJ1-2	NA	once
CAFGEETQYF	TGTGCCTTTGGGGAAGAGACCCAGTACTTC	TRBV30	TRBJ2-5	NA	NA